This passage covers 11 T cell receptor beta chains from one sample sequenced in a study of blood T cell repertoires in COVID-19. Only in-frame clones appear in the TCRdb table, and some are missing; sequencing was by immunoSEQ multiplex PCR. This table has roughly 20,000 clones, around nine tenths appearing once. The specimen sequenced was peripheral blood. The receptor set was obtained from a man aged 35 to 55 with active COVID-19.

V is TRBV12-5 and J is TRBJ2-1, with TRBD2 matching 12 bases. J was trimmed by 3 bases and V by 1 base; bases with no gene match: 7. The CDR3 length is 18 residues. Germline CDR1 is LGHNT and CDR2 is FRNRAP. The CDR3 reads CASGLAIPGLAGYNEQFF. The DNA of the CDR3 is TGTGCTAGTGGTTTGGCCATACCGGGACTAGCGGGCTACAATGAGCAGTTCTTC.

The CDR3, as DNA: TGTGCCAGCAGCGACCGACTAGCGGGAGGTTCTGAGCAGTTCTTC. It specifies CASSDRLAGGSEQFF. The V and J genes are TRBV11-3 and TRBJ2-1; 13 positions match TRBD2. V lost 5 bases, J lost 9 bases, and 7 bases stayed unmatched. Germline V gene lookup returns CDR1 SGHNT and CDR2 YENEEA. This CDR3 is 15 amino acids long.

The V call is TRBV4-1, the J call TRBJ2-1; the match to TRBD2 covers 11 bases. The CDR3 is made up of 15 amino acids. Germline CDR1 MGHRA, CDR2 YSYEKL. The V gene end was trimmed by 3 bases and the J gene end by 9 bases; junction bases not matched to a gene: 7. The CDR3 is CASSHARLAGFEQFF. CDR3 DNA sequence: TGCGCCAGCAGCCACGCCCGACTAGCGGGGTTTGAGCAGTTCTTC.

The chain uses TRBV6-2 or TRBV6-3 and TRBJ2-7, with unresolved D. The CDR3 has 16 residues. V was clipped by 2 bases and J by 0 bases, with 14 bases between them. Germline CDR1 is MNHEY and CDR2 is SVGEGT. The CDR3 is CASSYLRPFDSYEQYF. In DNA form, the CDR3 reads TGTGCCAGCAGTTACCTGCGCCCCTTCGACTCCTACGAGCAGTACTTC.

The rearrangement joins TRBV7-3 to TRBJ2-1; D call uncertain. The V end lost 3 bases, the J end lost 5 bases, and 8 bases lay between the germline ends. Germline CDR1 SGHTA, CDR2 FQGTGA. This CDR3 has 13 residues. CDR3 residues: CASSFLGHNEQFF. CDR3 in DNA: TGTGCCAGCAGCTTTCTTGGGCACAATGAGCAGTTCTTC.

The chain uses TRBV18 and TRBJ1-1; 10 nucleotides match TRBD1. This CDR3 has 14 residues. Trimming cost V 5 bases and J 7 bases; bases outside gene matches: 7. Germline V gives CDR1 KGHSH, CDR2 LQKENI. The CDR3: CASSGDRGRREAFF. The DNA for the CDR3 is TGTGCCAGCTCAGGGGACAGGGGCCGTCGTGAAGCTTTCTTT.

J is TRBJ2-3 and V is TRBV6-2 or TRBV6-3; D remains ambiguous. Trimming took off 4 bases at V and 0 bases at J, with 8 bases between the two ends. This CDR3 region has 14 residues. Germline CDR1 is MNHEY and CDR2 is SVGEGT. In nucleotides, the CDR3 is TGTGCCAGCAGTTTCCGGTTAAGCACAGATACGCAGTATTTT. It translates to CASSFRLSTDTQYF.

This clone has a single count. The rearrangement uses TRBV19 and TRBJ2-3, with a weak D call TRBD1 (5 bases). Trimming left V 7 bases short and J 1 base short, with 15 bases between. CDR1 is LNHDA, CDR2 SQIVND, per germline (reference sequence). The CDR3 consists of 15 residues. CDR3 loop: CASNDSPERTDTQYF. The CDR3 DNA reads as TGTGCCAGTAATGACAGCCCAGAACGCACAGATACGCAGTATTTT.

This chain connects TRBV19 to TRBJ2-5, with a weak D call TRBD1 (6 bases). In germline, CDR1 is LNHDA, CDR2 SQIVND (reference sequence). The V and J ends lost 8 bases and 4 bases respectively, with 14 bases between them. The CDR3 is made up of 13 amino acids. DNA for the CDR3: TGTGCCAGTCAAAGGGGGATGGCAGAGACCCAGTACTTC. It yields the protein CASQRGMAETQYF.

V usage is TRBV15 and J usage is TRBJ1-3; possibly TRBD1 for D (5 bases). The CDR3 length is 20 residues. V dropped 5 bases and J dropped 0 bases, with 26 bases sitting between them. Looked up from germline, CDR1 is LNHNV and CDR2 is YYDKDF (reference sequence). The CDR3 region has the DNA TGTGCCACCAGCGGCCGAATTGGGGCGAGTATAGGGGCCTCTGGAAACACCATATATTTT. It encodes CATSGRIGASIGASGNTIYF.

This clone was detected a few times. Other DNA sequences of this sample code for an identical CDR3. The chain couples TRBV9 to TRBJ2-3, with D perhaps TRBD2 (5 bases). From germline, CDR1 is SGDLS and CDR2 YYNGEE. V gave up 2 bases and J gave up 6 bases, with 13 bases separating them. The length of the CDR3 is 14 residues. CDR3 sequence reads: CASSVSGKLDTQYF. In DNA form, the CDR3 reads TGTGCCAGCAGCGTGAGCGGTAAACTGGATACGCAGTATTTT.